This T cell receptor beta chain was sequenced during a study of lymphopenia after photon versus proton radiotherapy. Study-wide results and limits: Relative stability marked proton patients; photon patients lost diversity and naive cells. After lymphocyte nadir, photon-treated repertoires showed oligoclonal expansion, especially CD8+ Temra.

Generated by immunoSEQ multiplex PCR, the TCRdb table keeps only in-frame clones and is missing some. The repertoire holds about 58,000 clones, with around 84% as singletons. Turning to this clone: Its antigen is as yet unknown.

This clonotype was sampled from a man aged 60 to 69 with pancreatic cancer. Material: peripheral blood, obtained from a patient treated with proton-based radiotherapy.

The DNA of the CDR3 is TGTGCCAGCAGCTCCCACTTGAACACTGAAGCTTTCTTT. This sequence encodes CASSSHLNTEAFF. The J gene is TRBJ1-1, the V gene TRBV11-3; unclear D gene. Trimming removed 4 bases at V and 0 bases at J, with 6 bases between. The CDR3 is 13 amino acids. The germline V gene has CDR1 SGHNT and CDR2 YENEEA.